Reported below is one TCR beta chain. As yet, its antigen is unknown. The CDR3 is 13 amino acids. V shed 0 bases and J 6 bases; nucleotides not matched to a gene: 0. The germline gives CDR1 MNHEY, CDR2 SVGAGI. These data are taken from a study of cytomegalovirus exposure and HLA in healthy donors. Study-wide findings and caveats: DRB1 had the most TCR associations and HLA-C the fewest, a later analysis found, with rates varying by HLA locus. As a later analysis showed, a missense DCLRE1C variant was linked to trimming of TCR beta V- and J-genes. TCR beta V segments were, for the most part, productive about 87% or about 30% of the time in an earlier analysis. Later on, analysis showed that most CMV-associated TCR beta chains appeared to be HLA-restricted.

The PCR used 60 Vbeta and 13 Jbeta primers. Only in-frame clones appear in the TCRdb table, and some are missing; sequencing was by immunoSEQ multiplex PCR. The table includes about 120,000 clones, approximately 80% detected once. The chain carries TRBV6-5 and TRBJ1-2; 8 bases match TRBD1. The source material was PBMCs. This TCR was recovered from a man aged 25-45 years in good health and CMV-seropositive. The CDR3 loop is CASSYSRGHGYTF. As DNA, the CDR3 is TGTGCCAGCAGTTACTCCAGGGGGCATGGCTACACCTTC.